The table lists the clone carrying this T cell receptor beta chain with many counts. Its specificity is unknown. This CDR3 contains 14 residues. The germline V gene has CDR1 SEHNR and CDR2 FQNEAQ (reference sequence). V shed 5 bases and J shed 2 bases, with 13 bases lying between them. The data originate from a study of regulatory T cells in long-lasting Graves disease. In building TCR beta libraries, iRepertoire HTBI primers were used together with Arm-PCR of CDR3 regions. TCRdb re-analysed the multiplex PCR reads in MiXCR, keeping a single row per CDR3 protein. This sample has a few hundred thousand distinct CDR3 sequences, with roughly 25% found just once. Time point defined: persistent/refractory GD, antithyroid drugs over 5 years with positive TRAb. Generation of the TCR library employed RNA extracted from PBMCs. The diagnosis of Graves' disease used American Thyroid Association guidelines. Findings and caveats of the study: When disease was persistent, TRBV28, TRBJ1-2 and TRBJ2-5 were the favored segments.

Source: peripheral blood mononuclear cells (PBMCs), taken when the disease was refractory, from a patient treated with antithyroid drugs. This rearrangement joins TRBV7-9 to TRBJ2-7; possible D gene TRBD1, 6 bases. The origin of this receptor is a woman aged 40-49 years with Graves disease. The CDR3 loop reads CASSTTGIPYEQYF. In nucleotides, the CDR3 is TGTGCCAGCAGCACCACAGGGATTCCCTACGAGCAGTACTTC.